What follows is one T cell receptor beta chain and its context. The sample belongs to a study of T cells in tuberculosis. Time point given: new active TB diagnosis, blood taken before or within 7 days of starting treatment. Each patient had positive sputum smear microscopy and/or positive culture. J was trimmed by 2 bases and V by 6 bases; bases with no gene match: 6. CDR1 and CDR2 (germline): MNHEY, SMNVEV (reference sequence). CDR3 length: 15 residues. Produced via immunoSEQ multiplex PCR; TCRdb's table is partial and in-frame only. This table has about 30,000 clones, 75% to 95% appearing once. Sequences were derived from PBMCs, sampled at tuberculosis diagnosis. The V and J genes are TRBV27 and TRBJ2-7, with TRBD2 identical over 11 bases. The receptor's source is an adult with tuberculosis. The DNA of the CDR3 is TGTGCCAGCAGCATAGCGGGGGGGCCCCCCTACGAGCAGTACTTC. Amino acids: CASSIAGGPPYEQYF.